This section outlines one TCR beta chain sequence together with its context. Its antigen remains unidentified. The sample belongs to a study of T cells expressing NK-cell markers. Overall study: Cells sorted as CD3+CD56+NKG2C+, CD3+CD56+NKG2C- and CD3+CD56-NKG2C+ T cells supplied the TCR beta repertoires.

The CDR3 is 13 amino acids. CDR1 and CDR2 (germline): SQVTM, ANQGSEA. TCRdb re-analyzed the 5' RACE reads; it lists each CDR3 protein once, without DNA. This sample contains about 450,000 distinct CDR3 sequences. Study findings and constraints: Topping the CD3+CD56-NKG2C+ fraction as well were these clonotypes, in several donors.

The gene calls are TRBV29-1 and TRBJ2-2. Material: blood T cells: a sorted CD56 or NKG2C T cell subset, CD4+ or CD8+ T cells, or bulk PBMC T cells (not recorded which). This receptor was obtained from a woman between 18 and 69 years old in good health. The CDR3 reads CSVVGVNTGELFF.